This T cell receptor (beta chain) derives from a study of monozygotic twins with inflammatory bowel disease (dated by TCRdb to about 2019). In terms of the full investigation: The full study comprised 28 monozygotic twin pairs: nine German pairs (four IBD-concordant, five IBD-discordant) and 19 IBD-discordant Danish pairs. The search for disease-associated traits relied mainly on comparing, within discordant pairs, IBD patients with their genetically identical healthy co-twins. Each individual had, on average, about 151 000 unique TCRalpha sequences and 181 000 unique TCRbeta sequences available for analysis.

From each donor, an approximately 2.5 ml peripheral blood sample was drawn into PAXgene tubes and stored at -80 degrees C. Without T cell sorting, total RNA was isolated from whole blood using the PAXgene blood miRNA kit on an automated QIAcube. Deep TCRalpha and TCRbeta repertoire profiling with unique molecular barcoding was performed on peripheral blood of monozygotic twin pairs concordant or discordant for inflammatory bowel disease. Smoking habits were recorded for all twin pairs, with individuals classified as current, former or never smokers. Libraries were made using 5' RACE. The input for every TCR library was approximately 3,500 ng of total RNA. cDNA was synthesized with SMARTScribe reverse transcriptase in eight separate reactions per sample. During cDNA synthesis, unique molecular identifiers containing a 6-nucleotide sample barcode were introduced by template switching. Two nested PCRs of roughly 15 and 9 cycles amplified the TCRalpha and TCRbeta cDNA, and bead purification followed each PCR. Before amplification, the cDNA was treated with uracil DNA-glycosylase and purified using the QIAquick PCR purification kit. In the second PCR, Illumina TruSeq-compatible adapters and sample-specific barcodes were added. Library quality and concentration were checked on TapeStation and Qubit, and libraries were pooled at approximately 4.7 ng each. Sequencing of the pooled libraries was done on an Illumina HiSeq2500 single-index Rapid Run using custom sequencing primers and 2 x 100 bp reads. As for how the authors treated the data: MiGEC version 1.2.6 was used for UMI-based consensus assembly, which corrected PCR and sequencing errors. MiXCR version 2.1.1 handled V(D)J alignment, clonotype assembly and CDR3 extraction. Normalisation of gene usage, clonotype sharing and MAIT/NKT TCR abundance was achieved by analysing the top 1000, 10 000 and 20 000 clonotypes per sample. After downsampling to 27 000 UMIs, diversity was calculated as the inverse Simpson index using the vegan R package. Paired Mann-Whitney U tests on discordant twin pairs were used, with Benjamini-Hochberg multiple-testing correction. TCRdb reprocessed the reads; each CDR3 protein sequence makes one entry, and DNA is unavailable. These V and J calls derive from TCRdb rather than the authors' analysis. The table for this sample shows approximately 390,000 distinct CDR3 sequences. The ten top clones hold more than 2% of the sample.

According to the germline V gene (reference sequence), CDR1 reads LGHDT and CDR2 reads YNNKEL. Inclusive of the bounding cysteine and phenylalanine, the CDR3 is 12 residues long. The entry carries no DNA sequence. Concerning this clonotype itself: The clone's antigen remains unknown.

Results the study describes overall, beyond this receptor: No single strong signal or clonotype linked to IBD turned up in the results, so the idea that one exists was not supported. Differing immunosuppressive treatments among patients may have added background noise and inter-individual variability to the repertoires. Repertoire similarity did not differ between concordant and discordant twins, possibly due to limited statistical power. TCRbeta repertoire diversity, by inverse Simpson index, was decreased in IBD patients compared with their healthy co-twins. The analysis was unable to tell different T cell subtypes apart. Compared with healthy twins, IBD patients had fewer clonotypes in common with other individuals, a difference most pronounced in patients showing signs of disease activity.

This receptor was obtained from a human donor with ulcerative colitis or Crohn's disease, or a healthy co-twin of an affected twin (not recorded which). The chain links TRBV3-1 with TRBJ2-7. The specimen was blood. This receptor has the CDR3 CASSQDKAGQYF.